The clone carrying this T cell receptor (beta chain) was counted many times. The entry originates in a study of T-cell reconstitution after alpha-beta-depleted transplantation in children. The CDR3 consists of 14 residues. V lost 7 bases to trimming and J lost 7 bases, with 17 bases between them. The V gene's germline CDR1 is SNHLY and CDR2 FYNNEI. Preparation of the TCRbeta library involved a method that used unique molecular identifiers. MiXCR, applied by TCRdb to the PCR reads, yields one record per CDR3 protein. The table records about 400,000 distinct CDR3 sequences, around 21% of them present only once.

The gene calls are TRBV2 and TRBJ2-1; a weak D match, TRBD2 (6 bases). This clonotype was sampled from a human donor who donated a stem cell graft to a child with acute myeloid leukemia. Material: PBMCs from the stem cell graft donor, obtained from the stem cell graft. For the CDR3, the DNA is TGTGCCAGCAATCGGGAGTTGCCAGGGAATGAGCAGTTCTTC. Protein: CASNRELPGNEQFF.